These T cell receptor beta chains were read from a single sample in a study of naive and memory T cell subsets. TCRdb reprocessed the 5' RACE reads via MiXCR and lists one record per CDR3 protein. The table lists around 56,000 distinct CDR3 sequences, around 8% of them singletons. These receptors were obtained from a female donor in good health. CDR3s include the opening cysteine and the closing phenylalanine or tryptophan. The D gene is left open where the match is weak. Size values are once, few and many counts, or a class for expanded clones, and some rows have none.

j_call,clone_size,cdr3_length,v_call,d_call,cdr3_aa,cdr3_nt
TRBJ1-4,-,13,TRBV5-6,-,CASSQRGGEKLFF,TGTGCCAGCAGCCAGCGGGGGGGTGAAAAACTGTTTTTT
TRBJ2-5,many,15,TRBV29-1,TRBD1,CSARPGGQGQETQYF,TGCAGCGCCCGACCCGGGGGACAGGGTCAAGAGACCCAGTACTTC
TRBJ1-4,many,15,TRBV12-3/TRBV12-4,TRBD1,CASRETGGRVKKLFF,TGTGCCAGCAGGGAAACAGGGGGCAGAGTGAAAAAACTGTTTTTT
TRBJ1-1,many,15,TRBV28,TRBD1,CASSATGRGYTEAFF,TGTGCCAGCAGTGCGACAGGGAGGGGGTACACTGAAGCTTTCTTT
TRBJ2-1,-,14,TRBV29-1,-,CSVDPAGANNEQFF,TGCAGCGTGGACCCGGCGGGGGCAAACAATGAGCAGTTCTTC
TRBJ1-5,many,12,TRBV29-1,-,CSVRTGIQPQHF,TGCAGCGTCCGAACTGGTATACAGCCCCAGCATTTT
TRBJ1-5,many,16,TRBV21-1,-,CASSTGGIGGNQPQHF,TGTGCCAGCAGCACGGGGGGTATTGGGGGGAATCAGCCCCAGCATTTT
TRBJ1-1,many,12,TRBV20-1,-,CSVGRGGTEAFF,TGCAGCGTTGGAAGGGGAGGCACTGAAGCTTTCTTT
TRBJ1-5,-,15,TRBV20-1,-,CSARGLGQCYQPQHF,TGCAGTGCTAGGGGGCTCGGACAGTGCTATCAGCCCCAGCATTTT
TRBJ1-3,few,14,TRBV6-5,TRBD1,CASRRGGRGNTIYF,TGTGCCAGCAGAAGAGGGGGCCGTGGAAACACCATATATTTT
TRBJ2-5,few,13,TRBV2,TRBD2,CASSDGGAETQYF,TGTGCCAGCAGTGACGGGGGGGCCGAGACCCAGTACTTC
TRBJ1-6,many,14,TRBV7-9,-,CASSFQQNNSPLHF,TGTGCCAGCAGCTTCCAACAGAATAATTCACCCCTCCACTTT